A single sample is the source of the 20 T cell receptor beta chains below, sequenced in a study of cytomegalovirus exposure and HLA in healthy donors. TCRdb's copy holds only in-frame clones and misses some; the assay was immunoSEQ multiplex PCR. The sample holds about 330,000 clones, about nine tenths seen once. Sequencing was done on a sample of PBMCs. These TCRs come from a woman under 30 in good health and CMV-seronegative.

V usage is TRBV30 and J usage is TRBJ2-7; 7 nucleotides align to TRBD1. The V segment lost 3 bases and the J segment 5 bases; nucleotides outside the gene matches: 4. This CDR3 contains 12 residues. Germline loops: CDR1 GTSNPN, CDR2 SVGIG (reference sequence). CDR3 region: CAWSATGNEQYF. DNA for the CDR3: TGTGCCTGGAGCGCGACAGGGAACGAGCAGTACTTC. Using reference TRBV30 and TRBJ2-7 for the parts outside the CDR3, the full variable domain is SQTIHQWPATLVQPVGSPLSLECTVEGTSNPNLYWYRQAAGRGLQLLFYSVGIGQISSEVPQNLSASRPQDRQFILSSKKLLLSDSGFYLCAWSATGNEQYFGPGTRLTVT.

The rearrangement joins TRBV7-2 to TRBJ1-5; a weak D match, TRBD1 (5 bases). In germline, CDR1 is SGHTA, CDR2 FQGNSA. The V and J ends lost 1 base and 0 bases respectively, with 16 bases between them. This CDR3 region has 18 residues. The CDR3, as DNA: TGTGCCAGCAGCTTAGATGCGACAGACACCTATAGCAATCAGCCCCAGCATTTT. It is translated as CASSLDATDTYSNQPQHF. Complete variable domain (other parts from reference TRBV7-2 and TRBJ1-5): GAGVSQSPSNKVTEKGKDVELRCDPISGHTALYWYRQSLGQGLEFLIYFQGNSAPDKSGLPSDRFSAERTGGSVSTLTIQRTQQEDSAVYLCASSLDATDTYSNQPQHFGDGTRLSIL.

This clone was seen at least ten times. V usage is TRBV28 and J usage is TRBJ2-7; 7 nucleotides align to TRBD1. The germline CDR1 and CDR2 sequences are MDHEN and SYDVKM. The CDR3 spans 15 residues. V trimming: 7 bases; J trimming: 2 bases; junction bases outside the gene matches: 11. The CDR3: CASIGEGDSPYEQYF. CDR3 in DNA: TGTGCCAGCATCGGGGAAGGGGACAGCCCCTACGAGCAGTACTTC.

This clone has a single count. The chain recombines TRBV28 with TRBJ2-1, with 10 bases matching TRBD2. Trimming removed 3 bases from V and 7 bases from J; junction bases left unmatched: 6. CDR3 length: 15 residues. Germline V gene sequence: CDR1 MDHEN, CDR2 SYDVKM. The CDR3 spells CASSFLAGVGNEQFF. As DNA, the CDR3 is TGTGCCAGCAGTTTCCTAGCGGGAGTGGGTAATGAGCAGTTCTTC.

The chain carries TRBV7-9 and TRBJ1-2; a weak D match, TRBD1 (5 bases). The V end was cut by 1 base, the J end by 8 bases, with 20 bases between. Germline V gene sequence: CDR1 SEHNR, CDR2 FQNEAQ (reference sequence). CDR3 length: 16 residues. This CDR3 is CASSLVHGGGGQGYTF. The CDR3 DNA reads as TGTGCCAGCAGCTTAGTTCACGGCGGGGGAGGACAAGGCTACACCTTC.

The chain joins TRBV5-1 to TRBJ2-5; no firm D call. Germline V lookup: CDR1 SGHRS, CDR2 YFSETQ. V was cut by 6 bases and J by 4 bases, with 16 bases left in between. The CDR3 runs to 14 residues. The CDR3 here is CASTPWWRGETQYF. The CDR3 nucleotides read TGCGCCAGCACCCCGTGGTGGAGAGGAGAGACCCAGTACTTC.

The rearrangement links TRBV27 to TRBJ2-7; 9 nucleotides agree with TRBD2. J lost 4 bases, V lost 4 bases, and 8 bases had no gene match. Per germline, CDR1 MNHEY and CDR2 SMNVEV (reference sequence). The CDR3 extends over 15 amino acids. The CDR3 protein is CASSWDSGSMYEQYF. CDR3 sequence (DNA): TGTGCCAGCAGTTGGGATAGCGGGAGTATGTACGAGCAGTACTTC.

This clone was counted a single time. This chain's CDR3 is CASSSTLLDRGYGYTF. The CDR3 DNA sequence: TGCGCCAGCAGCTCCACCCTCCTGGACAGGGGCTATGGCTACACCTTC. The V gene is TRBV5-1, the J gene TRBJ1-2, with 9 bases lining up with TRBD1. V lost 3 bases and J lost 4; bases outside the gene matches: 10. Germline CDR1 and CDR2: SGHRS and YFSETQ. This CDR3 comprises 16 residues.

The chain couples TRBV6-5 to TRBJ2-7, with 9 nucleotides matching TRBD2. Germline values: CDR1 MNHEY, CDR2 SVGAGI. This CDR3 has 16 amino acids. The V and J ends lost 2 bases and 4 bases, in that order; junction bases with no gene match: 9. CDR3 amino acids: CASSYSGSSGSYEQYF. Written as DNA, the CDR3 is TGTGCCAGCAGTTACAGTGGGAGTAGCGGGAGTTACGAGCAGTACTTC.

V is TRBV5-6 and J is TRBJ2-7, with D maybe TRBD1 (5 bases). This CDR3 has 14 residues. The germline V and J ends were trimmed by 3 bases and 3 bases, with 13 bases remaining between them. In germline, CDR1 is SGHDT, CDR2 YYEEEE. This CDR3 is CASSWGRVNYEQYF. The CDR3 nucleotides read TGTGCCAGCAGCTGGGGCAGGGTCAACTACGAGCAGTACTTC.

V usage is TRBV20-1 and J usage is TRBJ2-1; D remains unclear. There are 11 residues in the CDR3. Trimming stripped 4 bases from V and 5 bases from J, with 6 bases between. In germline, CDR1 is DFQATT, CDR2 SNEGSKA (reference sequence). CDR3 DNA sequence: TGCAGTGCTACAATAGACAATGAGCAGTTCTTC. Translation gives CSATIDNEQFF.

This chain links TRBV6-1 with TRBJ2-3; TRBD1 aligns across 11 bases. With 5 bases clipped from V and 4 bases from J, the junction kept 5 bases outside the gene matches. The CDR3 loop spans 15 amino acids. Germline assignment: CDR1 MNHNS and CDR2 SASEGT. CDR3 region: CASSSPGQGADTQYF. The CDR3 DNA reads TGTGCCAGCAGTTCCCCGGGACAGGGGGCAGATACGCAGTATTTT.

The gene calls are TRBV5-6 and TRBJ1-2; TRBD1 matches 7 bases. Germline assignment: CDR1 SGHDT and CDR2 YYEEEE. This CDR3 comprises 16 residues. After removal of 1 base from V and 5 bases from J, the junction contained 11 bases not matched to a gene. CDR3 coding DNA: TGTGCCAGCAGCTTGTTTACAGGGGAGTTTTGGTATGGCTACACCTTC. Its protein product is CASSLFTGEFWYGYTF.

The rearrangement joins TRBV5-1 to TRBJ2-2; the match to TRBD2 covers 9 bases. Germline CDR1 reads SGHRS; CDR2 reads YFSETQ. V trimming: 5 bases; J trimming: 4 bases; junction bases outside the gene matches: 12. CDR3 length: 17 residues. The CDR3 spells CASRAAGGRGGTGELFF. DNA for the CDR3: TGCGCCAGCAGAGCAGCGGGAGGCCGGGGGGGCACCGGGGAGCTGTTTTTT.

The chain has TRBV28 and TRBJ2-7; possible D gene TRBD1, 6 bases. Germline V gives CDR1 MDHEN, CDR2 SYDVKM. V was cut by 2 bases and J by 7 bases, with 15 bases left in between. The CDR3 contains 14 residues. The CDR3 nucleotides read TGTGCCAGCAGTTTAGGGGGCCCTAAGGGGGAGCAGTACTTC. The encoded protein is CASSLGGPKGEQYF.

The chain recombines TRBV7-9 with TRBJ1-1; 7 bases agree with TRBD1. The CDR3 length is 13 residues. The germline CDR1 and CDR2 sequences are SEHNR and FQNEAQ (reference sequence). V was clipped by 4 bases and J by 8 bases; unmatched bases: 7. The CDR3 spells CASSSQDRSEAFF. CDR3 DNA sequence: TGTGCCAGCAGCTCTCAGGACAGGAGCGAAGCTTTCTTT.

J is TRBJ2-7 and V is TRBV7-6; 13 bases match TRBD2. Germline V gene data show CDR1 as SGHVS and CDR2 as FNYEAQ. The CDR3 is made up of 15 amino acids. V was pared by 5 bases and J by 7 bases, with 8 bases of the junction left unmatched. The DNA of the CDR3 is TGTGCCAGCAGCCAAGACCCGGGACTAGCGGGAGAGCAGTACTTC. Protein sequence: CASSQDPGLAGEQYF.

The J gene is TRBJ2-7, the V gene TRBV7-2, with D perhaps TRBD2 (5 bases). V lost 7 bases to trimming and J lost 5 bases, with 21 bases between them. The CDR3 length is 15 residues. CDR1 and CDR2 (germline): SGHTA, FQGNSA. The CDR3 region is CASTLETGSAHEQYF. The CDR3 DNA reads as TGTGCCAGCACCCTCGAGACGGGGTCGGCGCACGAGCAGTACTTC.

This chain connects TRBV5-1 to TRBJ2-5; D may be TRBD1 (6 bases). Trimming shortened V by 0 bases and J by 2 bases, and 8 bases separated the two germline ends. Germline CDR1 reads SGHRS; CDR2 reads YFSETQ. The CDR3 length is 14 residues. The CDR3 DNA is TGCGCCAGCAGCTTGGTTACAGGGCAAGAGACCCAGTACTTC. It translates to CASSLVTGQETQYF.

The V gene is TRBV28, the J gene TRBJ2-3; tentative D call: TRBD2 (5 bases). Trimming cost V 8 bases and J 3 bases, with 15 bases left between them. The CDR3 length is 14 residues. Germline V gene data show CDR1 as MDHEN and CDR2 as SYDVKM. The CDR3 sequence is CASGRAWVTDTQYF. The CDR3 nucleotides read TGTGCCAGCGGGCGGGCGTGGGTGACAGATACGCAGTATTTT. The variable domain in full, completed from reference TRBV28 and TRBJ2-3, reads DVKVTQSSRYLVKRTGEKVFLECVQDMDHENMFWYRQDPGLGLRLIYFSYDVKMKEKGDIPEGYSVSREKKERFSLILESASTNQTSMYLCASGRAWVTDTQYFGPGTRLTVL.